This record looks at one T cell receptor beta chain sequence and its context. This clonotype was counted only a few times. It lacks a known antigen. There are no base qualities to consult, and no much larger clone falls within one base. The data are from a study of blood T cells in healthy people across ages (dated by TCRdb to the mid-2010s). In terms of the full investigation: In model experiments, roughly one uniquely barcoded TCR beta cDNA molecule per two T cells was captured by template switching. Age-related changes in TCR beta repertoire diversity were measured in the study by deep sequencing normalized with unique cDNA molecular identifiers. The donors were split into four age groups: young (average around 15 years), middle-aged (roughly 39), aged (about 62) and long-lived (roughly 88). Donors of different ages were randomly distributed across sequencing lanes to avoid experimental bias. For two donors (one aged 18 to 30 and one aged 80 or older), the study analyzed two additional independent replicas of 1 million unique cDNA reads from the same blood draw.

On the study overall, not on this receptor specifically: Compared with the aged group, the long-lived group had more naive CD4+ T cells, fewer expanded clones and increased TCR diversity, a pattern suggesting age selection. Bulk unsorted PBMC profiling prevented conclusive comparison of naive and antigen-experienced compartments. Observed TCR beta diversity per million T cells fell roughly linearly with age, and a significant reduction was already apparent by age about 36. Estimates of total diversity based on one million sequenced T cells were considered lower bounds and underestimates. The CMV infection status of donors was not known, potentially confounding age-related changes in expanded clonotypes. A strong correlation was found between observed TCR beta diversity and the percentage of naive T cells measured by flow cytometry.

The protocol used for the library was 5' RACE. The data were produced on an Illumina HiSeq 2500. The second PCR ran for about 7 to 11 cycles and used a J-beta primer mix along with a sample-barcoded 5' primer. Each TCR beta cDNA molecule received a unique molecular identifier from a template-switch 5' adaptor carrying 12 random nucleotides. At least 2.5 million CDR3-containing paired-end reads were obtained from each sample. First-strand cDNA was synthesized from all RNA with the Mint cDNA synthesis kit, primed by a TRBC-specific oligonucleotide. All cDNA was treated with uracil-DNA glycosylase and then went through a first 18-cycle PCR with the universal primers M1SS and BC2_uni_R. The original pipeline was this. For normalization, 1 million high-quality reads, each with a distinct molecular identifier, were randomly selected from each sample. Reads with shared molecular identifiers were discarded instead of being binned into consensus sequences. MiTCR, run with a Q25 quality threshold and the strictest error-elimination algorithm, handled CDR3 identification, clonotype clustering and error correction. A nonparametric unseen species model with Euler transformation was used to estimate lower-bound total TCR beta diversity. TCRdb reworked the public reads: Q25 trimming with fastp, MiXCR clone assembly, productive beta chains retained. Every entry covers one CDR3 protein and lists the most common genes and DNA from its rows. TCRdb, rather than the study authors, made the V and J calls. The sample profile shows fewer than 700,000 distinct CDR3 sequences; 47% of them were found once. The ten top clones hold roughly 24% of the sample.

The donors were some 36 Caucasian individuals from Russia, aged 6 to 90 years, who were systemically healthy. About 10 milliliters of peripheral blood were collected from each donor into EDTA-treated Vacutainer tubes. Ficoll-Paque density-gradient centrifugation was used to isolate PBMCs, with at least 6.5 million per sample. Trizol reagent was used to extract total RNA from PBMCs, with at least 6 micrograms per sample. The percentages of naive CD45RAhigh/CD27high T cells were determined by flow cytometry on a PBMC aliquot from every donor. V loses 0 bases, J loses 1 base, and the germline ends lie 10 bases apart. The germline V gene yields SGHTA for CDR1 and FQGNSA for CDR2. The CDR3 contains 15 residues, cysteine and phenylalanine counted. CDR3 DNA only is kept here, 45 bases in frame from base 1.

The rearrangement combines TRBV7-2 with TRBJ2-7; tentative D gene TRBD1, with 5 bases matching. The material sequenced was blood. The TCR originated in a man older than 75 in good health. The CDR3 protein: CASSLAGVASYEQYF. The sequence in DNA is TGTGCCAGCAGCTTAGCAGGGGTGGCTTCCTACGAGCAGTACTTC.